These 20 T cell receptor beta chains share one sample of origin, sequenced in a study of CD8 T cells in Susac syndrome. An input of about 0.5 to 1 ug of RNA was subjected to reverse transcription using random hexamers. TCRdb reanalysed the immunoSEQ multiplex PCR reads using MiXCR and keeps one entry per CDR3 protein. Seen here are 100,000 to 150,000 distinct CDR3 sequences, about 93% observed once, and the top ten hold 0.2% to 0.25%. The sequenced sample was CD8+ T cells from PBMCs. The receptors come from a human donor with Susac syndrome.

The chain joins TRBV29-1 to TRBJ2-3, with 7 nucleotides matching TRBD2. V gave up 8 bases and J gave up 4 bases; unmatched junction bases: 15. The CDR3 runs to 15 residues. Germline V gene data show CDR1 as SQVTM and CDR2 as ANQGSEA. CDR3 in DNA: TGCAGCCTCCCCGGGTCGGGGGGTTTCGCAGATACGCAGTATTTT. Encoded protein: CSLPGSGGFADTQYF.

This chain connects TRBV30 to TRBJ1-1; D uncertain. V was clipped by 0 bases and J by 7 bases, with 9 bases between them. This CDR3 comprises 12 residues. From germline, CDR1 is GTSNPN and CDR2 SVGIG (reference sequence). In DNA form, the CDR3 reads TGTGCCTGGAGTGTAGCGGGGATTGAAGCTTTCTTT. Amino acid sequence: CAWSVAGIEAFF.

The CDR3 coding sequence is TGCAGCGTTGAACAGGGGGCGGGGGAGCAGTACTTC. Its protein is CSVEQGAGEQYF. V is TRBV29-1 and J is TRBJ2-7; TRBD1 agrees at 8 bases. The CDR3 runs to 12 residues. Germline assignment: CDR1 SQVTM and CDR2 ANQGSEA. V trimming: 2 bases; J trimming: 7 bases; junction bases outside the gene matches: 4.

The chain is built from TRBV5-6 and TRBJ1-2; D not resolved. The germline V and J ends were trimmed by 1 base and 8 bases, with 12 bases remaining between them. Germline assignment: CDR1 SGHDT and CDR2 YYEEEE. This CDR3 region has 13 residues. Written as DNA, the CDR3 is TGTGCCAGCAGCTTGAGAGGGTTCGGGGGCTACACCTTC. It encodes CASSLRGFGGYTF.

The rearrangement joins TRBV29-1 to TRBJ1-1, with 10 positions matching TRBD1. The ends lost 4 bases at V and 7 bases at J; junction bases unmatched: 3. Germline V gene sequence: CDR1 SQVTM, CDR2 ANQGSEA. The CDR3 consists of 12 residues. The CDR3 DNA follows: TGCAGCGTTGCCGGGACAGGGGTTGAAGCTTTCTTT. This codes for CSVAGTGVEAFF. Together with reference TRBV29-1 and TRBJ1-1, the CDR3 gives the full variable domain: SAVISQKPSRDICQRGTSLTIQCQVDSQVTMMFWYRQQPGQSLTLIATANQGSEATYESGFVIDKFPISRPNLTFSTLTVSNMSPEDSSIYLCSVAGTGVEAFFGQGTRLTVV.

The J gene is TRBJ2-1, the V gene TRBV29-1, with D possibly matching TRBD1 (6 bases). Trimming cost V 0 bases and J 7 bases, with 7 bases left between them. This CDR3 has 12 residues. Germline CDR1 is SQVTM and CDR2 is ANQGSEA. The CDR3 region is CSVEEQGNEQFF. The CDR3 coding sequence is TGCAGCGTTGAAGAGCAGGGGAATGAGCAGTTCTTC.

V gene TRBV5-1 combines with J gene TRBJ1-1; TRBD1 matches at 8 bases. J gave up 4 bases and V 4 bases, and 9 bases lay outside the gene matches. The CDR3 consists of 15 residues. Germline assignment: CDR1 SGHRS and CDR2 YFSETQ. CDR3 sequence (DNA): TGCGCCAGCAGCCCGGGGCCAGGGGGCGGCACTGAAGCTTTCTTT. This encodes CASSPGPGGGTEAFF.

V gene TRBV7-6 combines with J gene TRBJ1-2; D is ambiguous. Between the trimmed V and J ends, which lost 1 base and 0 bases, there was a span of 6 bases. Looked up from germline, CDR1 is SGHVS and CDR2 is FNYEAQ. The CDR3 is 14 amino acids. The CDR3 DNA follows: TGTGCCAGCAGCTTAGATCAGTCTAACTATGGCTACACCTTC. Protein sequence: CASSLDQSNYGYTF.

The chain is built from TRBV13 and TRBJ1-2; 7 bases are shared with TRBD1. Germline CDR1 and CDR2: PRHDT and FYEKMQ (reference sequence). The CDR3 extends over 14 amino acids. With V trimmed by 4 bases and J by 8 bases, 10 bases remained unmatched. This chain's CDR3 is CASSYGGAGGGYTF. CDR3 nucleotide sequence: TGTGCCAGCAGCTACGGCGGGGCAGGGGGGGGCTACACCTTC.

V and J are TRBV25-1 and TRBJ1-1; no reliable D call. Trimming removed 6 bases at V and 0 bases at J, with 14 bases between. Germline assignment: CDR1 MGHDK and CDR2 SYGVNS. The CDR3 contains 15 residues. CDR3 region: CASSPEVAMNTEAFF. Written as DNA, the CDR3 is TGTGCCAGCAGCCCCGAGGTAGCCATGAACACTGAAGCTTTCTTT.

This sequence joins TRBV12-5 and TRBJ2-7, with a tentative D call TRBD1 (5 bases). The CDR3 is 14 residues long. CDR1 and CDR2 from the germline V gene are LGHNT and FRNRAP. The V end was cut by 4 bases, the J end by 3 bases, with 13 bases between. CDR3 bases: TGTGCTAGTGGTTCCAGGGCCGTAAGCTACGAGCAGTACTTC. Its translation is CASGSRAVSYEQYF. Looking up the rest from reference TRBV12-5 and TRBJ2-7 gives the full variable domain: DARVTQTPRHKVTEMGQEVTMRCQPILGHNTVFWYRQTMMQGLELLAYFRNRAPLDDSGMPKDRFSAEMPDATLATLKIQPSEPRDSAVYFCASGSRAVSYEQYFGPGTRLTVT.

This rearrangement joins TRBV29-1 to TRBJ2-1, with 7 bases matching TRBD1. The CDR3 totals 12 residues. V dropped 8 bases and J dropped 6; count of bases not matched to a gene: 7. In germline, CDR1 is SQVTM, CDR2 ANQGSEA. The DNA for the CDR3 is TGCAGCACTCGGGACAGAATCAATGAGCAGTTCTTC. The encoded protein is CSTRDRINEQFF.

The chain couples TRBV6-1 to TRBJ2-2, with 8 nucleotides matching TRBD1. V trimming: 0 bases; J trimming: 7 bases; junction bases outside the gene matches: 4. Germline V gene sequence: CDR1 MNHNS, CDR2 SASEGT. The CDR3 consists of 15 residues. This CDR3 is CASSEASGGIGELFF. The CDR3, as DNA: TGTGCCAGCAGTGAAGCCTCAGGGGGCATCGGGGAGCTGTTTTTT.

This chain connects TRBV9 to TRBJ2-7; D is unclear. Trimming took 4 bases from V and 0 from J, leaving 14 bases between them. This CDR3 comprises 15 residues. From germline, CDR1 is SGDLS and CDR2 YYNGEE. This chain's CDR3 is CASSPRAASSYEQYF. CDR3 nucleotides: TGTGCCAGCAGCCCCCGGGCCGCGAGCTCCTACGAGCAGTACTTC.

The J gene is TRBJ2-7, the V gene TRBV7-8; 9 nucleotides align to TRBD2. J gave up 5 bases and V 2 bases, and 4 bases lay outside the gene matches. Per the germline V gene, CDR1 is SGHVS and CDR2 is FQNEAQ. The CDR3 sequence is 14 residues long. The CDR3 region has the DNA TGTGCCAGCAGCTTAACCCAGCGGGAGGACGAGCAGTACTTC. As protein: CASSLTQREDEQYF.

The chain combines TRBV5-1 with TRBJ2-2; the D is unclear. This CDR3 has 11 residues. Germline V gene lookup returns CDR1 SGHRS and CDR2 YFSETQ. V lost 6 bases and J lost 5, with 5 bases in between. CDR3 loop: CASTVTGELFF. In DNA, the CDR3 is TGCGCCAGCACCGTGACCGGGGAGCTGTTTTTT.

The V gene is TRBV15, the J gene TRBJ1-5; maybe TRBD1 (6 bases). Germline V gene data show CDR1 as LNHNV and CDR2 as YYDKDF (reference sequence). The CDR3 totals 14 residues. The ends were cut back, 5 bases at V and 6 bases at J, with 14 bases in the middle. The CDR3 region is CATSLRGGAQPQHF. The CDR3 DNA sequence: TGTGCCACCAGCCTGAGGGGGGGGGCTCAGCCCCAGCATTTT. The entire variable domain, with the rest obtained from reference TRBV15 and TRBJ1-5, is as follows: DAMVIQNPRYQVTQFGKPVTLSCSQTLNHNVMYWYQQKSSQAPKLLFHYYDKDFNNEADTPDNFQSRRPNTSFCFLDIRSPGLGDTAMYLCATSLRGGAQPQHFGDGTRLSIL.

V usage is TRBV7-2 and J usage is TRBJ2-7; possible D gene TRBD2, 8 bases. Germline assignment: CDR1 SGHTA and CDR2 FQGNSA. This CDR3 is built from 16 residues. Deletions cut 5 bases from V and 3 bases from J, with 20 bases between. CDR3 nucleotides: TGTGCCAGCAGCCCAGGGGGGAGCGGGAGTATCTACGAGCAGTACTTC. Protein product: CASSPGGSGSIYEQYF.

The chain combines TRBV12-3 or TRBV12-4 with TRBJ2-3; perhaps TRBD2 as D (6 bases). The CDR3 runs to 15 residues. The V gene lost 3 bases and the J gene lost 1 base, with 11 bases spanning the gap. CDR3 bases: TGTGCCAGCAGTTTTGGTGCTAGCGGCACAGATACGCAGTATTTT. This codes for CASSFGASGTDTQYF.

This chain joins TRBV4-3 and TRBJ1-2, with TRBD1 matching over 9 bases. V gave up 3 bases and J gave up 8 bases; unmatched junction bases: 10. Germline CDR1 LGHNA, CDR2 YSLEER. This CDR3 comprises 15 residues. This CDR3 is CASSHSGTGSGGYTF. The CDR3 bases are TGCGCCAGCAGCCATTCCGGGACAGGGTCCGGGGGCTACACCTTC.